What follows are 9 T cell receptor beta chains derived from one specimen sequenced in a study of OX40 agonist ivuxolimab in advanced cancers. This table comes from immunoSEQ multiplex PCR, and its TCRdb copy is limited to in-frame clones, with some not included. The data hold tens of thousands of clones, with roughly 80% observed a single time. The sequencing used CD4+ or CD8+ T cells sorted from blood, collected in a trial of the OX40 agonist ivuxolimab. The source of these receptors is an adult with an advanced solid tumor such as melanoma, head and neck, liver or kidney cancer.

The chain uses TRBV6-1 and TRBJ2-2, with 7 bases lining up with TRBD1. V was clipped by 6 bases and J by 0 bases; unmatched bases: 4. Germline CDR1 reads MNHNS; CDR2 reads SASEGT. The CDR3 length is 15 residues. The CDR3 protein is CASRWGQTNTGELFF. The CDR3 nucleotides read TGTGCCAGCAGGTGGGGACAGACGAACACCGGGGAGCTGTTTTTT.

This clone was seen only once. The CDR3 bases are TGTGCCAGCAGCTTACTCCAGGGGGTCATCGAAAACATTCAGTACTTC. Protein sequence: CASSLLQGVIENIQYF. The chain recombines TRBV11-2 with TRBJ2-4; 7 nucleotides agree with TRBD1. V dropped 2 bases and J dropped 5; count of bases not matched to a gene: 9. Germline V gives CDR1 SGHAT, CDR2 FQNNGV. This CDR3 has 16 residues.

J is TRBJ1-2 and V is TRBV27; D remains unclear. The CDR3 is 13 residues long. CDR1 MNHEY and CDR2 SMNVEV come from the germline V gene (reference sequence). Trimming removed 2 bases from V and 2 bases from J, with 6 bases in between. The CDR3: CASSLTVNYGYTF. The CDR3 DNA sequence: TGTGCCAGCAGTTTAACCGTAAACTATGGCTACACCTTC.

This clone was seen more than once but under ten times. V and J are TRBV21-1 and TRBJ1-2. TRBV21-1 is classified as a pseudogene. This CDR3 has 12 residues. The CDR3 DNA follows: TGTGCCAGCAGCAAAGCGCTCGATGGCTACACCTTC. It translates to CASSKALDGYTF.

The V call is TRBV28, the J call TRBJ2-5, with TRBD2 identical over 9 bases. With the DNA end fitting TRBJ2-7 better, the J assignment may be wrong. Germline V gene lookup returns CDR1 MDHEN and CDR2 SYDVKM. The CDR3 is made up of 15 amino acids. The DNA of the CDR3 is TGTGCCAGCACCCCGGATAGCGGGAGATCCTACGAGCAGTACTTC. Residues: CASTPDSGRSYEQYF.

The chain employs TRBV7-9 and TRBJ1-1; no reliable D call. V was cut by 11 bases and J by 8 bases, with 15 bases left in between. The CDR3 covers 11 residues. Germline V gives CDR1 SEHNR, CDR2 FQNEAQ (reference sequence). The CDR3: CAGLAEAEAFF. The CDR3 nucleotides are TGTGCCGGACTGGCGGAGGCGGAAGCTTTCTTT. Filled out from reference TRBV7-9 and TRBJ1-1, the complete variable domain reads DTGVSQNPRHKITKRGQNVTFRCDPISEHNRLYWYRQTLGQGPEFLTYFQNEAQLEKSRLLSDRFSAERPKGSFSTLEIQRTEQGDSAMYLCAGLAEAEAFFGQGTRLTVV.

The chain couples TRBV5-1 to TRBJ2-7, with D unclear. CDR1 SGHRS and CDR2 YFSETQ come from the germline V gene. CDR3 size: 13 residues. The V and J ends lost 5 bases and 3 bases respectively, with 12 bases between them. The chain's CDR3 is CASRPGGGYEQYF. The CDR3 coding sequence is TGCGCCAGCAGACCCGGCGGCGGCTACGAGCAGTACTTC.

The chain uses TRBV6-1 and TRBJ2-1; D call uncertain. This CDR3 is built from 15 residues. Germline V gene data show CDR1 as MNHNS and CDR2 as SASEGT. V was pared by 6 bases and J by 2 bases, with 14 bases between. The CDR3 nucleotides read TGTGCCAGCAGGACCCACGTGGGTACCTACAATGAGCAGTTCTTC. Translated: CASRTHVGTYNEQFF.

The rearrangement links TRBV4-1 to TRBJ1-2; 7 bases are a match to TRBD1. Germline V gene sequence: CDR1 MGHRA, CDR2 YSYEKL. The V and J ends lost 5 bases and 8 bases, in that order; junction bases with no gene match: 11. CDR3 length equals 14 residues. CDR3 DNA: TGCGCCAGCAGCTCGACACAGGGGTTAAAGGGCTACACCTTC. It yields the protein CASSSTQGLKGYTF.